This TCR beta chain is drawn from a study of cytomegalovirus exposure and HLA in healthy donors. Broader study findings: The authors judged a highly shared variant cluster likely a sequencing artifact.

To note about this clone: As yet, its antigen is unknown.

Amplification used 60 Vbeta primers and 13 Jbeta primers. Generated by immunoSEQ multiplex PCR, the TCRdb table keeps only in-frame clones and is missing some. The sample carries under 200,000 clones, 80% recorded once. Sample: PBMCs. This TCR came from a man aged 40-49 years in good health and CMV-seronegative.

The CDR3 nucleotides are TGTGCCAGCAGCTTTGGGACAGTTTTTGATACGCAGTATTTT. Its translation: CASSFGTVFDTQYF. V usage is TRBV7-2 and J usage is TRBJ2-3; TRBD1 matches 7 bases. Germline trimming cut 3 bases from V and 6 bases from J; bases unmatched to any gene: 6. This CDR3 is built from 14 residues. Germline values: CDR1 SGHTA, CDR2 FQGNSA.